This T cell receptor (beta chain) was sequenced for a study of T cells in tuberculosis. Latent tuberculosis screening used tuberculin skin test and IGRA at entry. Generated by immunoSEQ multiplex PCR, the TCRdb table keeps only in-frame clones and is missing some. The data contain 37,000 or so clones, about 94% of them singletons. This CDR3 is 15 amino acids long. Looked up from germline, CDR1 is LGHNA and CDR2 is YSLEER. After removal of 1 base from V and 4 bases from J, the junction contained 7 bases not matched to a gene. The clonotype originates from a donor between 10 and 35 years old with latent tuberculosis or without tuberculosis infection. Some clones in this sample may be carry-over from other donors' samples. Sequencing was carried out using PBMCs. The genes are TRBV4-3 and TRBJ2-7; 7 bases map to TRBD2. The CDR3 loop reads CASSQVASGFYEQYF. The CDR3 nucleotides are TGCGCCAGCAGCCAAGTGGCTAGCGGATTTTACGAGCAGTACTTC.